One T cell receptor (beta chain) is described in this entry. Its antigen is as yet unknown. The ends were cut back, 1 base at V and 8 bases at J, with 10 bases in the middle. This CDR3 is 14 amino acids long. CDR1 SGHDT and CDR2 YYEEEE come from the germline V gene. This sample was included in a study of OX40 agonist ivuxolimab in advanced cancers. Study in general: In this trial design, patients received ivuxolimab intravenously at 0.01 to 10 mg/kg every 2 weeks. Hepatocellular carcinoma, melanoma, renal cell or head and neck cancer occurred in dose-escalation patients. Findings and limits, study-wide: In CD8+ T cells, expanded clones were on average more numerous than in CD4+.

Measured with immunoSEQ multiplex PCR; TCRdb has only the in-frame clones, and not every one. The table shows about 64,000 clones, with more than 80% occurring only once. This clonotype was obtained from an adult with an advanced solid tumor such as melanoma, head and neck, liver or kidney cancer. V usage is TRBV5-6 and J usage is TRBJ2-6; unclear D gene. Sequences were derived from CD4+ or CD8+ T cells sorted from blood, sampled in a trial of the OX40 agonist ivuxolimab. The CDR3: CASSLTVSPNVLTF. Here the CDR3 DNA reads TGTGCCAGCAGCTTGACGGTCTCTCCCAACGTCCTGACTTTC.